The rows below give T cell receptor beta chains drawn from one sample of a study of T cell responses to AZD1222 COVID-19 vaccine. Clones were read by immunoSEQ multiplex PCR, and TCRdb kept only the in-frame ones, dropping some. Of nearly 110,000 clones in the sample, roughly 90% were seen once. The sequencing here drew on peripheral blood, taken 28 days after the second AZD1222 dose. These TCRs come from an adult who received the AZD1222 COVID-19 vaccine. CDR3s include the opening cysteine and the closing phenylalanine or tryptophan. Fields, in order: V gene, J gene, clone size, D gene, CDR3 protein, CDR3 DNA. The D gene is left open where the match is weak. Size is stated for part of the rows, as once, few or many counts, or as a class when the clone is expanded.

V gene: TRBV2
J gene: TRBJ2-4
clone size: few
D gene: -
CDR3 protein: CASSDLTVAKNIQYF
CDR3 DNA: TGTGCCAGCAGTGACCTGACAGTAGCCAAAAACATTCAGTACTTC

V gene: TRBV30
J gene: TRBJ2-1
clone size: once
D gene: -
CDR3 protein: CAWTPEGFTNEQFF
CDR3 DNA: TGTGCCTGGACCCCGGAGGGCTTTACTAATGAGCAGTTCTTC

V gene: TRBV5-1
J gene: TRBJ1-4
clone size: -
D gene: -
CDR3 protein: CASSLFSVNYEKLFF
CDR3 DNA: TGCGCCAGCAGCTTGTTCTCGGTGAATTATGAAAAACTGTTTTTT

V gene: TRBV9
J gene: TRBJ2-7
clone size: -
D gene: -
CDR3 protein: CASRFSTDYNEQYF
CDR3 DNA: TGTGCCAGCAGATTCTCGACCGATTACAACGAGCAGTACTTC

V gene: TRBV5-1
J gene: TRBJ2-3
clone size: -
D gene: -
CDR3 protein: CASSLELSSDTQYF
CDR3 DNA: TGCGCCAGCAGCCTGGAGTTATCTTCAGATACGCAGTATTTT

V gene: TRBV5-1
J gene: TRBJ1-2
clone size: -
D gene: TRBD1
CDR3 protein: CASSPDRRGYTF
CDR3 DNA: TGCGCCAGCAGCCCGGACAGGAGGGGCTACACCTTC

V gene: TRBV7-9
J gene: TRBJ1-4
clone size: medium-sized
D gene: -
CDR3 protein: CASSRAGSEEKLFF
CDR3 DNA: TGTGCCAGCAGCCGCGCAGGGTCAGAAGAAAAACTGTTTTTT

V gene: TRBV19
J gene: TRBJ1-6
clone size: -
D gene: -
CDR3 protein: CASRQTGFNSPLHF
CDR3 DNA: TGTGCCAGTAGGCAGACAGGATTTAATTCACCCCTCCACTTT

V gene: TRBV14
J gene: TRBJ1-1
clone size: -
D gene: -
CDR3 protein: CASGPIDSFKAFF
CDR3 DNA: TGTGCCAGCGGGCCTATAGACAGCTTTAAAGCTTTCTTT

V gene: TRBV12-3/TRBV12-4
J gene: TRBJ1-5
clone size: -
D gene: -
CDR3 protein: CASGLKGQSAQHF
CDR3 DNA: TGTGCCAGCGGCTTAAAAGGACAGTCCGCCCAGCATTTT

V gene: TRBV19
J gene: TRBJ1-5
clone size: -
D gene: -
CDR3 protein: CASSIQGSSNQPQHF
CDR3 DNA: TGTGCCAGTAGTATACAGGGAAGCAGCAATCAGCCCCAGCATTTT

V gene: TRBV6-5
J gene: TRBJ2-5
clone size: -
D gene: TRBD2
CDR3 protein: CASTTSGSGTQYF
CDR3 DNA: TGTGCCAGCACTACTAGCGGTAGTGGGACCCAGTACTTC

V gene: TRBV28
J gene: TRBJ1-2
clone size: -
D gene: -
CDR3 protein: CASSLGSFTRYGYTF
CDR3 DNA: TGTGCCAGCAGTCTCGGGTCCTTCACACGCTATGGCTACACCTTC

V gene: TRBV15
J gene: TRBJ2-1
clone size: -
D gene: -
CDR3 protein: CATSRVAGSSYNEQFF
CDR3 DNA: TGTGCCACCAGCAGAGTGGCGGGGAGCTCCTACAATGAGCAGTTCTTC

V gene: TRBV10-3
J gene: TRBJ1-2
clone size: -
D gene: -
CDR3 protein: CAISKTTNPTDYGYTF
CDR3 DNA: TGTGCCATCAGTAAGACGACAAACCCTACTGACTATGGCTACACCTTC

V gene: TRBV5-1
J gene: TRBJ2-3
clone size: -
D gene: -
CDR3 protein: CASSLALGNTDTQYF
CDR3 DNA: TGCGCCAGCAGCTTGGCCTTGGGAAACACAGATACGCAGTATTTT